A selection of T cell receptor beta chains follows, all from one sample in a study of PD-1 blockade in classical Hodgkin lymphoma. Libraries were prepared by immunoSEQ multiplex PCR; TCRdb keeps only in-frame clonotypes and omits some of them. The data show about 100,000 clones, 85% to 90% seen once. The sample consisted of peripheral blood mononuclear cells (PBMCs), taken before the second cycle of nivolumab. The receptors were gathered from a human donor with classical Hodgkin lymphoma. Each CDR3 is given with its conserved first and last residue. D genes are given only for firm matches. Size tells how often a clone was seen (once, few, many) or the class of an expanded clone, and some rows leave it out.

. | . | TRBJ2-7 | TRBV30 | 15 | CAWTRKFGGSDEQYF | TGTGCCTGGACCCGAAAGTTTGGGGGGTCGGACGAGCAGTACTTC
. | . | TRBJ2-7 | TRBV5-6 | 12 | CASSLPGVAQYF | TGTGCCAGCAGCTTGCCGGGGGTCGCGCAGTACTTC
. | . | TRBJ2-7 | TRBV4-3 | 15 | CASSQDETASYEQYF | TGCGCCAGCAGCCAAGATGAGACAGCCTCCTACGAGCAGTACTTC
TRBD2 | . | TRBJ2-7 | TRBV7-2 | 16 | CASSPIRGGLSYEQYF | TGTGCCAGCAGCCCCATACGCGGGGGGCTCTCCTACGAGCAGTACTTC
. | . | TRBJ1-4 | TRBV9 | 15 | CASSVGRGANEKLFF | TGTGCCAGCAGCGTAGGGCGGGGCGCCAATGAAAAACTGTTTTTT
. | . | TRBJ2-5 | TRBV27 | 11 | CASSSQETQYF | TGTGCCAGCAGTTCCCAAGAGACCCAGTACTTC
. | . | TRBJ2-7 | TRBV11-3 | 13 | CASSPSSGNEQYF | TGTGCCAGCAGCCCCAGTTCAGGGAACGAGCAGTACTTC
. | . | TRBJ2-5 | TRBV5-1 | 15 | CASSLRGWTQETQYF | TGCGCCAGCAGCTTGCGGGGTTGGACCCAAGAGACCCAGTACTTC
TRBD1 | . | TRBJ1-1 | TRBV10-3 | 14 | CAISDPRQGSEAFF | TGTGCCATCAGTGACCCCCGACAGGGGTCTGAAGCTTTCTTT
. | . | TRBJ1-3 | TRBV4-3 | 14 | CASSLGTKATTIYF | TGCGCCAGCAGCCTCGGGACAAAAGCAACCACCATATATTTT
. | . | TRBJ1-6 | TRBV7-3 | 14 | CASSSQNQGSPLHF | TGTGCCAGCAGCTCCCAGAACCAAGGATCACCCCTCCACTTT
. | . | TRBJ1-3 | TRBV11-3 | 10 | CAGLWNTIYF | TGTGCCGGACTTTGGAACACCATATATTTT
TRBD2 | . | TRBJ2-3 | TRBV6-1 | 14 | CASSALAGQDTQYF | TGTGCCAGCAGTGCTCTAGCGGGGCAGGATACGCAGTATTTT
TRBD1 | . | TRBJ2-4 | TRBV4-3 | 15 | CASSHTTSQGDIQYF | TGCGCCAGCAGCCATACCACATCCCAGGGGGACATTCAGTACTTC
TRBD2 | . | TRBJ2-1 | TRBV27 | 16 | CASSNSGGASYNEQFF | TGTGCCAGCAGTAATAGCGGGGGAGCGTCCTACAATGAGCAGTTCTTC
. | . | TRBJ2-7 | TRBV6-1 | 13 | CASRLGYFNEQYF | TGTGCCAGCAGACTCGGGTACTTCAACGAGCAGTACTTC
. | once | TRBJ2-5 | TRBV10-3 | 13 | CAIKGFLQETQYF | TGTGCCATCAAGGGATTTCTCCAAGAGACCCAGTACTTC
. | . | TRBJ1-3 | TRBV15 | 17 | CATSRAMGSVSGNTIYF | TGTGCCACCAGCAGAGCGATGGGCAGTGTTTCTGGAAACACCATATATTTT
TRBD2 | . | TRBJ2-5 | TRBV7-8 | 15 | CASSVAGGIGETQYF | TGTGCCAGCAGTGTAGCGGGGGGGATCGGGGAGACCCAGTACTTC
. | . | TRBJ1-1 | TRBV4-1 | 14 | CASSQVDPGTEAFF | TGCGCCAGCAGCCAAGTCGACCCGGGCACTGAAGCTTTCTTT
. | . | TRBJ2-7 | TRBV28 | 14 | CASSILTGVDEQYF | TGTGCCAGCAGTATCTTGACGGGGGTCGACGAGCAGTACTTC
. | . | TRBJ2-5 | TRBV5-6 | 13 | CASRPGWEETQYF | TGTGCCAGCAGACCGGGATGGGAAGAGACCCAGTACTTC
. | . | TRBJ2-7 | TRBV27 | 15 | CASSLSGGRPYEQYF | TGTGCCAGCAGTTTATCGGGGGGACGGCCCTACGAGCAGTACTTC
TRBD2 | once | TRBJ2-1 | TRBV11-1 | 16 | CASSLEGTSGYGEQFF | TGTGCCAGCAGCTTAGAGGGGACTAGCGGTTATGGGGAGCAGTTCTTC
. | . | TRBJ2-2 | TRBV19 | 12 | CASSSFSGELFF | TGTGCCAGTAGTAGCTTCTCGGGGGAGCTGTTTTTT
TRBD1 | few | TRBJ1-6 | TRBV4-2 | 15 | CASSQGQGVNSPLHF | TGTGCCAGCAGCCAAGGACAGGGGGTTAATTCACCCCTCCACTTT
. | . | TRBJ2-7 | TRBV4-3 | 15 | CASSQDQGTHYEQYF | TGCGCCAGCAGCCAAGATCAGGGTACCCACTACGAGCAGTACTTC
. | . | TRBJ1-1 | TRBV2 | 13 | CASMPRSNTEAFF | TGTGCCAGCATGCCCAGGTCGAACACTGAAGCTTTCTTT
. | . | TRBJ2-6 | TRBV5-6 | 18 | CASSLDGSWETGANVLTF | TGTGCCAGCAGCTTGGACGGTTCATGGGAGACTGGGGCCAACGTCCTGACTTTC
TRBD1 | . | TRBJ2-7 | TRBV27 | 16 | CASSLDSGQGIYEQYF | TGTGCCAGCAGTTTAGATTCCGGACAGGGTATCTACGAGCAGTACTTC
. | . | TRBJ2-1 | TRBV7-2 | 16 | CASSLMSMSSYNEQFF | TGTGCCAGCAGCTTAATGTCTATGAGCTCCTACAATGAGCAGTTCTTC
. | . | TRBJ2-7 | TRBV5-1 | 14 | CASSLGRESYEQYF | TGCGCCAGCAGCTTGGGTAGGGAATCGTACGAGCAGTACTTC
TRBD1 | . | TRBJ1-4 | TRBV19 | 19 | CASRRNRDRVFTGGEKLFF | TGTGCCAGTAGGCGGAACCGGGACAGGGTTTTTACCGGCGGTGAAAAACTGTTTTTT
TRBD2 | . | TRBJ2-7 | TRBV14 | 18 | CASSQEFPTTSGGPEQYF | TGTGCCAGCAGCCAAGAATTCCCCACGACTAGCGGGGGACCCGAGCAGTACTTC
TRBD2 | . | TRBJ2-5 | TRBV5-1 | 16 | CASSLQAGGPEETQYF | TGCGCCAGCAGCCTACAGGCGGGGGGGCCGGAAGAGACCCAGTACTTC
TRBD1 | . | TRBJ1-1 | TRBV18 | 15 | CASSSTTGGGTEAFF | TGTGCCAGCTCATCAACGACAGGGGGAGGCACTGAAGCTTTCTTT
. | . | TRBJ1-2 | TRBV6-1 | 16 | CASSEARQAVLYGYTF | TGTGCCAGCAGTGAAGCGCGTCAGGCGGTGCTCTATGGCTACACCTTC
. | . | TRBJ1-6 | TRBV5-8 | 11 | CASETNSPLHF | TGTGCCAGCGAGACAAATTCACCCCTCCACTTT
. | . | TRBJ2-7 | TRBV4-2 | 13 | CASSRPSAGVQYF | TGTGCCAGCAGCCGCCCCTCTGCCGGGGTTCAGTACTTC
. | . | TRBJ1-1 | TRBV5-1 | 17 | CASSVRVVATTNSEAFF | TGCGCCAGCAGCGTACGGGTAGTCGCCACGACGAACTCTGAAGCTTTCTTT
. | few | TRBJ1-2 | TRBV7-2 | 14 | CASSLEGANYGYTF | TGTGCCAGCAGCTTAGAAGGGGCCAACTATGGCTACACCTTC
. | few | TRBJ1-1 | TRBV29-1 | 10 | CSVDSTEAFF | TGCAGCGTCGACAGCACTGAAGCTTTCTTT
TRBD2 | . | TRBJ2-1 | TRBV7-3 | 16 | CASSPSLAGGFGEQFF | TGTGCCAGCAGCCCTAGCCTAGCGGGGGGGTTCGGTGAGCAGTTCTTC
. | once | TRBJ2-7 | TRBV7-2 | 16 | CASSHSGWGRTYEQYF | TGTGCCAGCAGCCATTCGGGGTGGGGGCGGACCTACGAGCAGTACTTC
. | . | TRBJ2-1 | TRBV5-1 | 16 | CASSLVWGAAYNEQFF | TGCGCCAGCAGCTTGGTATGGGGGGCCGCCTACAATGAGCAGTTCTTC
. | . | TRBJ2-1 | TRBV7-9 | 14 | CASSLWPGMNEQFF | TGTGCCAGCAGCTTATGGCCGGGGATGAATGAGCAGTTCTTC
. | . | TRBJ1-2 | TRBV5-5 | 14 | CASSLEWGGGGYTF | TGTGCCAGCAGCTTGGAATGGGGGGGAGGTGGCTACACCTTC
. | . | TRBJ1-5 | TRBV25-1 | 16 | CASSDSGRGSNQPQHF | TGTGCCAGCAGTGATTCCGGGAGGGGAAGCAATCAGCCCCAGCATTTT
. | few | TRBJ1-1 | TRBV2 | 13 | CASSDRWNTEAFF | TGTGCCAGCAGTGACAGGTGGAACACTGAAGCTTTCTTT
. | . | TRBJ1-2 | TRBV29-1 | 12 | CSVEGEGYGYTF | TGCAGCGTTGAAGGGGAGGGCTATGGCTACACCTTC
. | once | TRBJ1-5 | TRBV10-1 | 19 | CASSDLPPLSGCGNQPQHF | TGCGCCAGCAGTGACCTACCACCCCTCTCAGGGTGTGGCAATCAGCCCCAGCATTTT
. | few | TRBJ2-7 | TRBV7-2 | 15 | CASSLGQGVSYEQYF | TGTGCCAGCAGCTTAGGGCAGGGTGTTTCCTACGAGCAGTACTTC
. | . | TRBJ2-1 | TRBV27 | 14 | CASREGASYNEQFF | TGTGCCAGCAGGGAGGGGGCTTCCTACAATGAGCAGTTCTTC
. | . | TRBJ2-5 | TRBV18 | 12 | CASSRDEETQYF | TGTGCCAGCTCCCGGGACGAAGAGACCCAGTACTTC
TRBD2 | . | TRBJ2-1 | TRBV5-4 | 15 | CASSLALAGFNEQFF | TGTGCCAGCAGCTTGGCACTAGCGGGGTTCAATGAGCAGTTCTTC
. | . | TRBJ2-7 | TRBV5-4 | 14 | CVVAGGMKPYEQYF | TGTGTCGTCGCAGGGGGGATGAAGCCCTACGAGCAGTACTTC
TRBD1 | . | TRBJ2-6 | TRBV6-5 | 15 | CASKKQGWEPNVLTF | TGTGCCAGCAAAAAACAGGGGTGGGAGCCCAACGTCCTGACTTTC
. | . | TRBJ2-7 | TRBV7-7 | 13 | CASSLELAREQYF | TGTGCCAGCAGCTTAGAGCTAGCGAGGGAGCAGTACTTC
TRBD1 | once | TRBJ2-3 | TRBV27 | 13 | CATRGLGTDTQYF | TGTGCCACCAGGGGGTTAGGAACAGATACGCAGTATTTT